The TCR beta chain under discussion was sequenced for a study of immune evolution from preneoplasia to lung adenocarcinoma. TCRdb keeps only in-frame clones here, not all; method: immunoSEQ multiplex PCR. The repertoire consists of some 15,000 clones, with around 84% occurring once and the leading ten covering just under 3%. CDR3 length equals 13 residues. Trimming shortened V by 5 bases and J by 2 bases, and 8 bases separated the two germline ends. The germline V gene has CDR1 SNHLY and CDR2 FYNNEI. The TCR was taken from a person aged 60 to 85 with lung adenocarcinoma. This chain uses TRBV2 with TRBJ2-3; D remains unclear. Sequencing used FFPE minimally invasive lung adenocarcinoma tissue. CDR3 nucleotides: TGTGCCAGCAGTAGGCCCTACACAGATACGCAGTATTTT. Amino acids: CASSRPYTDTQYF.